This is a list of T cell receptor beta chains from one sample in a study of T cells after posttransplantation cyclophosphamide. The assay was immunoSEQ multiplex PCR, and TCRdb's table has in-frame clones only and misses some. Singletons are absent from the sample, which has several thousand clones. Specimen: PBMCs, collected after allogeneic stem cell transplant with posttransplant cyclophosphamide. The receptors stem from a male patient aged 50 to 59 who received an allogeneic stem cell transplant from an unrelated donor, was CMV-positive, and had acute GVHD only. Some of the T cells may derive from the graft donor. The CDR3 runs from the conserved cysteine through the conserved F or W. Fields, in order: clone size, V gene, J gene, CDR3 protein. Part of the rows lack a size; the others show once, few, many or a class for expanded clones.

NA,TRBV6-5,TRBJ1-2,CASSYSWDRANYGYTF
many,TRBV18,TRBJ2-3,CASSPPAGMGDTQYF
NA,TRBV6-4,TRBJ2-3,CASRATEDSLAQYF
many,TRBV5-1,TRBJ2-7,CASSLGDREIYEQYF
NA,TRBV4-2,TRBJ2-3,CASSPGQVTDTQYF
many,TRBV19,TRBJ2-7,CASSITRATYEQYF
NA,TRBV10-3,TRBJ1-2,CAISLERNNYGYTF
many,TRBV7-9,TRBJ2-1,CASSISGRVYNEQFF
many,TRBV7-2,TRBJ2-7,CASSPSRREQYF
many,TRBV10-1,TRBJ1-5,CATSQGRQPQHF
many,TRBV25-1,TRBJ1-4,CASSHNEKLFF
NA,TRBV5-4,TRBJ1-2,CASTGQGARNGYTF
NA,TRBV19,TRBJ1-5,CASTARRGNQPQHF
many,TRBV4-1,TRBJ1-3,CASSQVDLAHSGNTIYF
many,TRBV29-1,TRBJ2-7,CSVHTNYEQYF
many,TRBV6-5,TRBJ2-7,CASSYSILAGNYEQYF
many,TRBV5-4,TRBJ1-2,CASSENSGIYGYTF
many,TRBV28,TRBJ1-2,CASSFDRKLQGYTF
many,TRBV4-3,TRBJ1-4,CASSQDLVATNEKLFF
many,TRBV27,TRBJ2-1,CASSLSLAPYNEQFF
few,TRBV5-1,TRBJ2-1,CASSLDGAGSYNEQFF
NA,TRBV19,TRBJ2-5,CASSIGGVAKETQYF
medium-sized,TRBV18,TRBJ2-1,CASSRGALPGEQFF
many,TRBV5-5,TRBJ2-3,CASTIGFAENTDTQYF
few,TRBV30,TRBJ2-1,CAWSPGGRDNAQFF
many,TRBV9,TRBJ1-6,CASSVEDRAHSPLHF
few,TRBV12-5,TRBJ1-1,CASGLVGGITEAFF
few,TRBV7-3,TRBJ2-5,CASSFRTGGLETQYF
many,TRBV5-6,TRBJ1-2,CASSPSSQGNYGYTF